Each of the 16 T cell receptor beta chains below was sequenced from the same sample in a study of blood T cell repertoires in COVID-19. Only in-frame clones appear in the TCRdb table, and some are missing; sequencing was by immunoSEQ multiplex PCR. The sample contains under 200,000 clones, 87% of which appear only once. Input material: peripheral blood. Receptor source: a man aged 60 to 75 with active or convalescent COVID-19.

V gene TRBV6-5 combines with J gene TRBJ1-1; D is undetermined. CDR1 is MNHEY and CDR2 is SVGAGI in the germline V gene. This CDR3 has 13 amino acids. The V end was cut by 2 bases, the J end by 9 bases, with 13 bases between. The CDR3 sequence: CASSYTPESKAFF. The CDR3 DNA sequence: TGTGCCAGCAGTTACACGCCGGAGTCCAAAGCTTTCTTT.

V usage is TRBV27 and J usage is TRBJ2-2; tentatively, D is TRBD1 (5 bases). The CDR3 is 13 amino acids. CDR1 is MNHEY and CDR2 is SMNVEV in the germline V gene (reference sequence). The V end was cut by 6 bases, the J end by 5 bases, with 10 bases between. DNA of the CDR3: TGTGCCAGCAGCCGCGACAGTACCGGGGAGCTGTTTTTT. Translated: CASSRDSTGELFF.

The chain combines TRBV5-1 with TRBJ2-3, with D perhaps matching TRBD2 (5 bases). The CDR3 is 13 amino acids. Germline lookup yields CDR1 SGHRS and CDR2 YFSETQ. V shed 4 bases and J shed 1 base, with 7 bases lying between them. CDR3 residues: CASSPEGTDTQYF. For the CDR3, the DNA is TGCGCCAGCAGCCCGGAGGGCACAGATACGCAGTATTTT.

J is TRBJ2-7 and V is TRBV7-8, with 8 bases lining up with TRBD2. V shed 7 bases, J shed 2 bases, and the junction held 13 bases outside the gene matches. CDR3 length: 16 residues. CDR1 and CDR2 from the germline V gene are SGHVS and FQNEAQ. In DNA, the CDR3 is TGTGCCAGCACCCCTTCTCGGGGGGGCTCTACCTACGAGCAGTACTTC. This translates into CASTPSRGGSTYEQYF.

This rearrangement joins TRBV9 to TRBJ1-6; a weak D match, TRBD1 (6 bases). CDR1 and CDR2 (germline): SGDLS, YYNGEE. The CDR3 spans 14 residues. V was pared by 0 bases and J by 8 bases, with 9 bases between. The CDR3 protein is CASSVGGHDSPLHF. The CDR3, as DNA: TGTGCCAGCAGCGTAGGGGGGCACGATTCACCCCTCCACTTT.

The chain is built from TRBV7-2 and TRBJ2-5, with 12 bases fitting TRBD2. The CDR3 contains 19 residues. Germline CDR1 is SGHTA and CDR2 is FQGNSA. V gave up 5 bases and J gave up 4 bases; unmatched junction bases: 17. CDR3 residues: CASSPLGLAGPRRRETQYF. As DNA, the CDR3 is TGTGCCAGCAGCCCCCTCGGACTAGCGGGACCCCGAAGGAGAGAGACCCAGTACTTC.

V and J are TRBV5-4 and TRBJ2-5, with a tentative D call TRBD1 (5 bases). CDR1 SGHNT and CDR2 YYREEE come from the germline V gene (reference sequence). The CDR3 spans 14 residues. The V end lost 0 bases, the J end lost 2 bases, and 8 bases lay between the germline ends. The CDR3: CASSLGQPQETQYF. The CDR3 DNA reads TGTGCCAGCAGCTTGGGACAGCCACAAGAGACCCAGTACTTC.

The chain uses TRBV5-1 and TRBJ2-7; D may be TRBD1 (6 bases). This CDR3 is built from 15 residues. V was pared by 0 bases and J by 6 bases, with 16 bases between. From germline, CDR1 is SGHRS and CDR2 YFSETQ. For the CDR3, the DNA is TGCGCCAGCAGCTTGGCCAGGGGAAGAGGGTCCGAGCAGTACTTC. This encodes CASSLARGRGSEQYF.

The V and J genes are TRBV11-2 and TRBJ2-4; TRBD2 is a possible D gene (5 bases). In germline, CDR1 is SGHAT, CDR2 FQNNGV. The CDR3 has 11 amino acids. Trimming shortened V by 5 bases and J by 8 bases, and 7 bases separated the two germline ends. CDR3 protein: CASSEGHIQYF. The CDR3 coding sequence is TGTGCCAGCAGCGAGGGCCACATTCAGTACTTC.

The CDR3 DNA sequence: TGCGCCAGCAGCTTGGGCCAGGGCGGGAGTCCCCAAGAGACCCAGTACTTC. It is translated as CASSLGQGGSPQETQYF. The rearrangement links TRBV5-1 to TRBJ2-5; the match to TRBD2 covers 7 bases. CDR3 length equals 17 residues. The V gene's germline CDR1 is SGHRS and CDR2 YFSETQ. Trimming removed 0 bases from V and 1 base from J; junction bases left unmatched: 9.

The J gene is TRBJ2-3, the V gene TRBV15, with D maybe TRBD1 (6 bases). Trimming took off 6 bases at V and 4 bases at J, with 17 bases between the two ends. The CDR3 contains 15 residues. CDR1 and CDR2 (germline): LNHNV, YYDKDF (reference sequence). The CDR3 DNA reads TGTGCCACCAGTTTAGACCAGGGGCGGGCAGATACGCAGTATTTT. It is translated as CATSLDQGRADTQYF.

The chain has TRBV19 and TRBJ1-5; D is undetermined. In germline, CDR1 is LNHDA, CDR2 SQIVND (reference sequence). V lost 3 bases and J 4 bases, leaving 10 bases between the germline ends. The CDR3 contains 14 residues. The DNA of the CDR3 is TGTGCCAGTAGTATTTCCCCGGGGAATCAGCCCCAGCATTTT. It specifies CASSISPGNQPQHF. The full variable domain, its missing parts supplied by reference TRBV19 and TRBJ1-5, is DGGITQSPKYLFRKEGQNVTLSCEQNLNHDAMYWYRQDPGQGLRLIYYSQIVNDFQKGDIAEGYSVSREKKESFPLTVTSAQKNPTAFYLCASSISPGNQPQHFGDGTRLSIL.

This clone has just one count. The V and J genes are TRBV14 and TRBJ1-2; TRBD1 might be the D (5 bases). The germline V and J ends were trimmed by 1 base and 4 bases, with 7 bases remaining between them. Germline CDR1 reads SGHDN; CDR2 reads FVKESK. The CDR3 length is 13 residues. The CDR3 coding sequence is TGTGCCAGCAGCCAAGGACAGACCTATGGCTACACCTTC. It yields the protein CASSQGQTYGYTF.

About this clone: Other nucleotide sequences in the sample specify the same CDR3. V usage is TRBV2 and J usage is TRBJ1-1; tentatively, D is TRBD1 (5 bases). The germline V and J ends were trimmed by 3 bases and 1 base, with 6 bases remaining between them. The V gene's germline CDR1 is SNHLY and CDR2 FYNNEI. The CDR3 covers 13 residues. The CDR3 bases are TGTGCCAGCAGTGACCAGGGGAACACTGAAGCTTTCTTT. It is translated as CASSDQGNTEAFF.

DNA of the CDR3: TGTGCCAGCAGCATCCGGGACAGGGGATATAGCAATCAGCCCCAGCATTTT. Translation gives CASSIRDRGYSNQPQHF. The chain combines TRBV12-1 with TRBJ1-5; the table assigns TRBD1, which was not confirmed against the DNA. TRBV12-1 is described as a pseudogene. This CDR3 has 17 amino acids.

V is TRBV5-4 and J is TRBJ2-5; 9 bases are a match to TRBD2. Germline loops: CDR1 SGHNT, CDR2 YYREEE (reference sequence). This CDR3 contains 15 residues. V was clipped by 3 bases and J by 3 bases; unmatched bases: 6. CDR3 amino acids: CASSSGQRGEETQYF. Written as DNA, the CDR3 is TGTGCCAGCAGCTCGGGGCAGCGGGGGGAAGAGACCCAGTACTTC.